Described below is a single TCR beta chain sequence and its context. The sample is drawn from a study of blood T cell repertoires in COVID-19. V was pared by 2 bases and J by 4 bases, with 6 bases of the junction left unmatched. Germline V gene sequence: CDR1 KGHSH, CDR2 LQKENI. The CDR3 has 15 amino acids. In the study's own analysis: Amplification of reference gene primers provided the estimated nucleated cell counts. Produced via immunoSEQ multiplex PCR; TCRdb's table is partial and in-frame only. V and J calls and clone size come straight from that table; D and trimming were deduced from the DNA. Here the sample spans 95,000 to 110,000 clones, nearly 90% being singletons.

V usage is TRBV18 and J usage is TRBJ1-2, with 8 bases lining up with TRBD1. Sequenced material: peripheral blood. This receptor was taken from a man aged 50 to 59 in a cohort sampled during active COVID-19. The CDR3: CASSPGTGSPYGYTF. DNA of the CDR3: TGTGCCAGCTCACCAGGGACAGGTTCACCCTATGGCTACACCTTC.